The rows below give T cell receptor beta chains drawn from one sample of a study of T cells in Graves' hyperthyroidism and ophthalmopathy. TCRdb reanalysed the multiplex PCR reads using MiXCR and keeps one entry per CDR3 protein. The profile shows approximately 610,000 distinct CDR3 sequences, 14% to 15% of them singletons. Material for sequencing was blood. The receptors come from a woman in her forties with Graves' ophthalmopathy. CDR3s include the opening cysteine and the closing phenylalanine or tryptophan. The D gene is left open where the match is weak. The listing skips clone size in some rows; elsewhere it reads once, few, many or a size class.

d_call: -
clone_size: -
j_call: TRBJ1-1
v_call: TRBV19
cdr3_length: 14
cdr3_nt: TGTGCCAGTAGTATAGTTTTAGGGGGAACTGAAGCTTTCTTT
cdr3_aa: CASSIVLGGTEAFF

d_call: TRBD2
clone_size: many
j_call: TRBJ2-7
v_call: TRBV2
cdr3_length: 13
cdr3_nt: TGTGCCAGCAGTGAGTGGGAGGGCTACGAGCAGTACTTC
cdr3_aa: CASSEWEGYEQYF

d_call: -
clone_size: many
j_call: TRBJ1-1
v_call: TRBV6-2/TRBV6-3
cdr3_length: 14
cdr3_nt: TGTGCCAGCAGTTACTCAGGGGTAGGCACTGAAGCTTTCTTT
cdr3_aa: CASSYSGVGTEAFF

d_call: TRBD1
clone_size: many
j_call: TRBJ1-2
v_call: TRBV9
cdr3_length: 14
cdr3_nt: TGTGCCAGCAGCGTAGAGGGCAGGGGGCATGGCTACACCTTC
cdr3_aa: CASSVEGRGHGYTF

d_call: -
clone_size: many
j_call: TRBJ2-7
v_call: TRBV28
cdr3_length: 14
cdr3_nt: TGTGCCAGCAGTTTGGCCGCGACTATCTACGAGCAGTACTTC
cdr3_aa: CASSLAATIYEQYF

d_call: -
clone_size: many
j_call: TRBJ2-7
v_call: TRBV2
cdr3_length: 15
cdr3_nt: TGTGCCAGCAGTAAAATTAGCTTTTTAACCTACGAGCAGTACTTC
cdr3_aa: CASSKISFLTYEQYF

d_call: -
clone_size: many
j_call: TRBJ2-5
v_call: TRBV28
cdr3_length: 15
cdr3_nt: TGTGCCAGCAGCCCCTCCGGTGCCACCCAAGAGACCCAGTACTTC
cdr3_aa: CASSPSGATQETQYF

d_call: TRBD2
clone_size: many
j_call: TRBJ2-7
v_call: TRBV2
cdr3_length: 15
cdr3_nt: TGTGCCAGCAGTGATGGCCTAGCGGAGAAATACGAGCAGTACTTC
cdr3_aa: CASSDGLAEKYEQYF

d_call: -
clone_size: few
j_call: TRBJ1-6
v_call: TRBV6-5
cdr3_length: 17
cdr3_nt: TGTGCCAGCAGTTACTCTAACAGACGCTCCTATAATTCACCCCTCCACTTT
cdr3_aa: CASSYSNRRSYNSPLHF

d_call: TRBD2
clone_size: many
j_call: TRBJ2-2
v_call: TRBV7-8
cdr3_length: 21
cdr3_nt: TGTGCCAGCAGCTTATCCCCAACGGGACTAGCGGGAGAAAGTCGCACCGGGGAGCTGTTTTTT
cdr3_aa: CASSLSPTGLAGESRTGELFF

d_call: -
clone_size: many
j_call: TRBJ2-7
v_call: TRBV6-2/TRBV6-3
cdr3_length: 17
cdr3_nt: TGTGCCAGCAGTTACTCTGCCAGAAAGTTAACTGTCTACGAGCAGTACTTC
cdr3_aa: CASSYSARKLTVYEQYF

d_call: -
clone_size: many
j_call: TRBJ1-5
v_call: TRBV19
cdr3_length: 12
cdr3_nt: TGTGCCAGTTCGTTATGGGAAGGGCCCCAGCATTTT
cdr3_aa: CASSLWEGPQHF

d_call: -
clone_size: many
j_call: TRBJ2-7
v_call: TRBV6-1
cdr3_length: 12
cdr3_nt: TGTGCCACTTCCGGGGTTACCTACGAGCAGTACTTC
cdr3_aa: CATSGVTYEQYF

d_call: TRBD2
clone_size: few
j_call: TRBJ2-5
v_call: TRBV6-5
cdr3_length: 16
cdr3_nt: TGTGCCAGCAGTTGGGGACTAGCCCAGACCGAAGAGACCCAGTACTTC
cdr3_aa: CASSWGLAQTEETQYF

d_call: TRBD1
clone_size: -
j_call: TRBJ2-4
v_call: TRBV6-1
cdr3_length: 18
cdr3_nt: TGTGCCAGCAGTGATCCCCCGGGACAGGGGGTAGCCAAAAACATTCAGTACTTC
cdr3_aa: CASSDPPGQGVAKNIQYF

d_call: TRBD1
clone_size: many
j_call: TRBJ2-6
v_call: TRBV28
cdr3_length: 17
cdr3_nt: TGTGCCAGCACGACCGGGACAGGGATCTCTGGGGCCAACGTCCTGACTTTC
cdr3_aa: CASTTGTGISGANVLTF

d_call: -
clone_size: many
j_call: TRBJ2-7
v_call: TRBV19
cdr3_length: 13
cdr3_nt: TGTGCCAGTAGTATAGCGGGGCCCTACGAGCAGTACTTC
cdr3_aa: CASSIAGPYEQYF

d_call: -
clone_size: many
j_call: TRBJ2-5
v_call: TRBV28
cdr3_length: 12
cdr3_nt: TGTGCCAGCAGTCCTTTCCGGGAGACCCAGTACTTC
cdr3_aa: CASSPFRETQYF

d_call: -
clone_size: many
j_call: TRBJ1-2
v_call: TRBV6-5
cdr3_length: 13
cdr3_nt: TGTGCCAGCACCCGGGCAGGGAGGGATGGCTACACCTTC
cdr3_aa: CASTRAGRDGYTF

d_call: TRBD1
clone_size: many
j_call: TRBJ1-1
v_call: TRBV20-1
cdr3_length: 11
cdr3_nt: TGCAGCCGACAGGGGAACACTGAAGCTTTCTTT
cdr3_aa: CSRQGNTEAFF

d_call: -
clone_size: many
j_call: TRBJ1-1
v_call: TRBV7-9
cdr3_length: 15
cdr3_nt: TGTGCCAGCAGCTCACTCTTGGACAGGAACACTGAAGCTTTCTTT
cdr3_aa: CASSSLLDRNTEAFF

d_call: -
clone_size: many
j_call: TRBJ2-7
v_call: TRBV24-1
cdr3_length: 13
cdr3_nt: TGTGCCACCAGCGCCGCAACAGGGATCGAGCAGTACTTC
cdr3_aa: CATSAATGIEQYF

d_call: -
clone_size: many
j_call: TRBJ1-1
v_call: TRBV6-5
cdr3_length: 14
cdr3_nt: TGTGCCAGCAGTTACTCGGCAGGGGTGGCTGAAGCTTTCTTT
cdr3_aa: CASSYSAGVAEAFF

d_call: TRBD2
clone_size: many
j_call: TRBJ2-1
v_call: TRBV7-9
cdr3_length: 15
cdr3_nt: TGTGCCAGCAGCTTAACGACTAGCGGGAGTAATGAGCAGTTCTTC
cdr3_aa: CASSLTTSGSNEQFF

d_call: -
clone_size: many
j_call: TRBJ2-1
v_call: TRBV28
cdr3_length: 15
cdr3_nt: TGTGCCAGCAATCCACTCGGGGGTTCCTACAATGAGCAGTTCTTC
cdr3_aa: CASNPLGGSYNEQFF

d_call: -
clone_size: few
j_call: TRBJ2-2
v_call: TRBV28
cdr3_length: 12
cdr3_nt: TGTGCCAGCAGTTTATTTCTCGGGGAGCTGTTTTTT
cdr3_aa: CASSLFLGELFF

d_call: TRBD1
clone_size: many
j_call: TRBJ2-7
v_call: TRBV27
cdr3_length: 13
cdr3_nt: TGTGCCAGCAGTTTGGGACAGGCGGCGGGGAAGTACTTC
cdr3_aa: CASSLGQAAGKYF

d_call: -
clone_size: many
j_call: TRBJ2-7
v_call: TRBV6-1
cdr3_length: 12
cdr3_nt: TGTGCCAGCCAAGACAGGCTTCTCGAGCAGTACTTC
cdr3_aa: CASQDRLLEQYF

d_call: -
clone_size: many
j_call: TRBJ2-7
v_call: TRBV12-3/TRBV12-4
cdr3_length: 12
cdr3_nt: TGTGCCAGCAGTACTCACTCCTACGAGCAGTACTTC
cdr3_aa: CASSTHSYEQYF

d_call: -
clone_size: -
j_call: TRBJ1-2
v_call: TRBV29-1
cdr3_length: 14
cdr3_nt: TGCAGCGTTGCCCCGCCAGAAATAAACTATGGCTACACCTTC
cdr3_aa: CSVAPPEINYGYTF

d_call: -
clone_size: many
j_call: TRBJ1-1
v_call: TRBV28
cdr3_length: 13
cdr3_nt: TGTGCCAGCAGCCCTGGACAGCTAACTGAAGCTTTCTTT
cdr3_aa: CASSPGQLTEAFF

d_call: TRBD1
clone_size: -
j_call: TRBJ2-5
v_call: TRBV19
cdr3_length: 15
cdr3_nt: TGTGCCAGTACCCACCCCTGGACAGGACAAGAGACCCAGTACTTC
cdr3_aa: CASTHPWTGQETQYF

d_call: -
clone_size: many
j_call: TRBJ2-7
v_call: TRBV2
cdr3_length: 13
cdr3_nt: TGTGCCAGCAGTGTATTGCGCAACTACGAGCAGTACTTC
cdr3_aa: CASSVLRNYEQYF

d_call: -
clone_size: many
j_call: TRBJ2-5
v_call: TRBV27
cdr3_length: 13
cdr3_nt: TGTGCCAGCAGGGATAGCGAGTCAGAGACCCAGTACTTC
cdr3_aa: CASRDSESETQYF

d_call: -
clone_size: many
j_call: TRBJ2-7
v_call: TRBV7-2
cdr3_length: 13
cdr3_nt: TGTGCCAGCAGCCACAGCGGCATGTACGAGCAGTACTTC
cdr3_aa: CASSHSGMYEQYF

d_call: -
clone_size: many
j_call: TRBJ1-1
v_call: TRBV15
cdr3_length: 14
cdr3_nt: TGTGCCACTACCCCCGGCAGCCTGAACACTGAAGCTTTCTTT
cdr3_aa: CATTPGSLNTEAFF

d_call: -
clone_size: few
j_call: TRBJ1-5
v_call: TRBV19
cdr3_length: 16
cdr3_nt: TGTGCCAGTAGCCGGGCCGATTCGGGGGAACATCAGCCCCAGCATTTT
cdr3_aa: CASSRADSGEHQPQHF

d_call: -
clone_size: -
j_call: TRBJ1-1
v_call: TRBV25-1
cdr3_length: 12
cdr3_nt: TGTGCCAGCAGGAGCCGTCGGCCTGAAGCTTTCTTT
cdr3_aa: CASRSRRPEAFF

d_call: TRBD2
clone_size: many
j_call: TRBJ2-7
v_call: TRBV9
cdr3_length: 13
cdr3_nt: TGTGCCAGCAGCTTAAAGGACGGGGGGGAGCAGTACTTC
cdr3_aa: CASSLKDGGEQYF

d_call: -
clone_size: medium-sized
j_call: TRBJ2-7
v_call: TRBV6-2/TRBV6-3
cdr3_length: 16
cdr3_nt: TGTGCCAGCAGTTACTCGATCGCTAGGTCAGCCTACGAGCAGTACTTC
cdr3_aa: CASSYSIARSAYEQYF

d_call: -
clone_size: many
j_call: TRBJ1-3
v_call: TRBV5-1
cdr3_length: 13
cdr3_nt: TGCGCCAGCAGCTCCGGGGTAGGAAACACCATATATTTT
cdr3_aa: CASSSGVGNTIYF

d_call: -
clone_size: many
j_call: TRBJ2-2
v_call: TRBV6-5
cdr3_length: 13
cdr3_nt: TGTGCCAGCAGTTACGACTTCACCGGGGAGCTGTTTTTT
cdr3_aa: CASSYDFTGELFF

d_call: -
clone_size: -
j_call: TRBJ1-2
v_call: TRBV12-5
cdr3_length: 13
cdr3_nt: TGTGCTAGTGGCCTCAACAGGACCTATGGCTACACCTTC
cdr3_aa: CASGLNRTYGYTF

d_call: -
clone_size: many
j_call: TRBJ2-1
v_call: TRBV6-2/TRBV6-3
cdr3_length: 16
cdr3_nt: TGTGCCAGCAGCTATCGGGGGATGAGCTCCTACAATGAGCAGTTCTTC
cdr3_aa: CASSYRGMSSYNEQFF

d_call: -
clone_size: many
j_call: TRBJ1-1
v_call: TRBV6-1
cdr3_length: 14
cdr3_nt: TGTGCCAGCAGGGAGACAACAGTAAACACTGAAGCTTTCTTT
cdr3_aa: CASRETTVNTEAFF

d_call: -
clone_size: -
j_call: TRBJ2-7
v_call: TRBV7-2
cdr3_length: 14
cdr3_nt: TGTGCCAGCAGCTTGGGGGTTTTTGATTACGAGCAGTACTTC
cdr3_aa: CASSLGVFDYEQYF

d_call: -
clone_size: few
j_call: TRBJ2-5
v_call: TRBV6-5
cdr3_length: 16
cdr3_nt: TGTGCCAGCAGTTACCCCCCTGCTTGGAGCCAAGAGACCCAGTACTTC
cdr3_aa: CASSYPPAWSQETQYF

d_call: TRBD1
clone_size: -
j_call: TRBJ1-5
v_call: TRBV20-1
cdr3_length: 15
cdr3_nt: TGCAGTGCCCGTCCCGGGACAGGGTTCGGTCAGCCCCAGCATTTT
cdr3_aa: CSARPGTGFGQPQHF

d_call: -
clone_size: many
j_call: TRBJ2-7
v_call: TRBV20-1
cdr3_length: 16
cdr3_nt: TGCAGTGCTAGAGATACGCTGAACCAGAGCTCCTACGAGCAGTACTTC
cdr3_aa: CSARDTLNQSSYEQYF

d_call: -
clone_size: many
j_call: TRBJ1-2
v_call: TRBV28
cdr3_length: 12
cdr3_nt: TGTGCCAGCAGCGGGGTAAACGATGGCTACACCTTC
cdr3_aa: CASSGVNDGYTF

d_call: -
clone_size: -
j_call: TRBJ1-2
v_call: TRBV19
cdr3_length: 13
cdr3_nt: TGTGCCAGTAGTATAGCCCAGTACTATGGCTACACCTTC
cdr3_aa: CASSIAQYYGYTF

d_call: -
clone_size: many
j_call: TRBJ2-7
v_call: TRBV6-2/TRBV6-3
cdr3_length: 13
cdr3_nt: TGTGCCAGCAGTCGGACGGACGCCTACGAGCAGTACTTC
cdr3_aa: CASSRTDAYEQYF

d_call: -
clone_size: -
j_call: TRBJ2-2
v_call: TRBV28
cdr3_length: 13
cdr3_nt: TGTGCCAGCCTCGGACAGTTCACCGGGGAGCTGTTTTTT
cdr3_aa: CASLGQFTGELFF

d_call: -
clone_size: -
j_call: TRBJ2-5
v_call: TRBV7-2
cdr3_length: 14
cdr3_nt: TGTGCCAGCAGCTTAGCGTATGGCCAAGAGACCCAGTACTTC
cdr3_aa: CASSLAYGQETQYF

d_call: -
clone_size: many
j_call: TRBJ1-1
v_call: TRBV11-2
cdr3_length: 13
cdr3_nt: TGTGCCAGCAGCGTCCCAGGGACCCCTGAAGCTTTCTTT
cdr3_aa: CASSVPGTPEAFF